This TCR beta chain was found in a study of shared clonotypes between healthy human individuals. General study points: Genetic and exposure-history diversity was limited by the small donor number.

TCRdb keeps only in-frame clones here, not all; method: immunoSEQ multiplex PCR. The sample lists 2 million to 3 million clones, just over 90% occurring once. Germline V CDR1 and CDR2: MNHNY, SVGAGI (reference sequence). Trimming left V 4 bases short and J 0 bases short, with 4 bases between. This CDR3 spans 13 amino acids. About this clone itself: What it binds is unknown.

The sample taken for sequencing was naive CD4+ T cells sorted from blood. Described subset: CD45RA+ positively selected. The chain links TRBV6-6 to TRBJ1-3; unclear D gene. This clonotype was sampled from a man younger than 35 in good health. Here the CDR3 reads CASSFVSGNTIYF. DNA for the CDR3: TGTGCCAGCAGTTTCGTCTCTGGAAACACCATATATTTT.